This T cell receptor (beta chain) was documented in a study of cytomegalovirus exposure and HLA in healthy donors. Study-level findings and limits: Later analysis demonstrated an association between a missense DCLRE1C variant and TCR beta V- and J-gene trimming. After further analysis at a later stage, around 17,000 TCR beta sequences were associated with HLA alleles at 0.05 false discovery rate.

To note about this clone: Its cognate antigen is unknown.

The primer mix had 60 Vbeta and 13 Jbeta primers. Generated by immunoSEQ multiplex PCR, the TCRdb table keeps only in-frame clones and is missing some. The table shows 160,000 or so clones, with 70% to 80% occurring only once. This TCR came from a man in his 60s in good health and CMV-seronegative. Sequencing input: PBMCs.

The CDR3 coding sequence is TGTGCCAGCAGCTTACAGCTAGCGGGAGCCCTAAGCTCCTACAATGAGCAGTTCTTC. Encoded protein: CASSLQLAGALSSYNEQFF. The chain employs TRBV7-6 and TRBJ2-1, with 10 positions matching TRBD2. The CDR3 length is 19 residues. Germline-derived CDR1 and CDR2 are SGHVS and FNYEAQ. Trimming at V came to 2 bases and at J to 0 bases, leaving 10 bases not matched to a gene.